This T cell receptor (beta chain) was captured in a study of CD8 T cells in Susac syndrome. Looking at the study overall: Patients with Susac syndrome were therapy-naive, on corticosteroids, or on intravenous immunoglobulin alone at the time that blood was drawn.

The study's findings and limits: Within Susac syndrome CD4+ T cell repertoires, clonal expansion was not evident.

In germline, CDR1 is SGHTA, CDR2 FQGNSA. This CDR3 spans 16 amino acids. The V gene end was trimmed by 3 bases and the J gene end by 3 bases; junction bases not matched to a gene: 7. The RNA, about 0.5 to 1 ug, was put through reverse transcription using random hexamers. Amplification of TCR beta CDR3 across 54 Vbeta and 13 Jbeta was performed with immunoSEQ multiplex PCR. TCRdb analysed the immunoSEQ multiplex PCR reads with MiXCR anew, one entry per CDR3 protein. The data contain under 200,000 distinct CDR3 sequences, 95% of them seen just once; the ten biggest clones take up 0.098%. For this clonotype: What it binds is not known.

The gene calls are TRBV7-2 and TRBJ2-2; 7 bases map to TRBD2. The material sequenced was CD4+ T cells from PBMCs. This receptor was obtained from a human donor with Susac syndrome. In DNA, the CDR3 is TGTGCCAGCAGCTTGTTAGCGGGCCCCTACACCGGGGAGCTGTTTTTT. This encodes CASSLLAGPYTGELFF.